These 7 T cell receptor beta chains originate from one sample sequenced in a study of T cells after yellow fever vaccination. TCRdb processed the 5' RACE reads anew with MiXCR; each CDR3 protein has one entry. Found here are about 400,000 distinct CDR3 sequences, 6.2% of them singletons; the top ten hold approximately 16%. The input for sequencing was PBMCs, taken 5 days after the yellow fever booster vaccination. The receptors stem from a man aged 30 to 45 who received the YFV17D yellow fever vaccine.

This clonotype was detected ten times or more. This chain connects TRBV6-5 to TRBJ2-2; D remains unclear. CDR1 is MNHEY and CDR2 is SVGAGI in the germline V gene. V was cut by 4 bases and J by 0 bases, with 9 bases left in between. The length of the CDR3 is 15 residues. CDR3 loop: CASSFAGSNTGELFF. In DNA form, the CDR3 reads TGTGCCAGCAGTTTCGCCGGCTCGAACACCGGGGAGCTGTTTTTT.

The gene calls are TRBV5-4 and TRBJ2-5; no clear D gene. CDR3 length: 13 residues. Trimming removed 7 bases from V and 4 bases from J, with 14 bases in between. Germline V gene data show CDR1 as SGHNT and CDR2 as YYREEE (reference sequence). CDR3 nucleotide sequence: TGTGCCAGCGGACCTCGAGGAACAGAGACCCAGTACTTC. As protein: CASGPRGTETQYF.

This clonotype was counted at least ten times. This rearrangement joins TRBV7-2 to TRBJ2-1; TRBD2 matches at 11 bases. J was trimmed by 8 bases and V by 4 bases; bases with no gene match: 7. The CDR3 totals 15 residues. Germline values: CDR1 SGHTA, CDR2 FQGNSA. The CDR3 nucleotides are TGTGCCAGCAGCTCCACTAGCGGGAGATATGATGAGCAGTTCTTC. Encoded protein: CASSSTSGRYDEQFF.

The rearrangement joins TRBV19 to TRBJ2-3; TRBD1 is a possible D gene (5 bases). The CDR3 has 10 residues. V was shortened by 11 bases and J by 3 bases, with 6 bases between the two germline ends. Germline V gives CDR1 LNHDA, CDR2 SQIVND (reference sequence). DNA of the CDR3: TGTGCCGGGGCTACAGATACGCAGTATTTT. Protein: CAGATDTQYF.

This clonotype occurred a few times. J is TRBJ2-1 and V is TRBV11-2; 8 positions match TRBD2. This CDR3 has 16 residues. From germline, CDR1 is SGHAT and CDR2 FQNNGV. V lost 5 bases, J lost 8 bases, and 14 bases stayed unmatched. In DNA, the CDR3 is TGTGCCAGCAGCCCCGCGAAACTAGCGGCTGGCGATGAGCAGTTCTTC. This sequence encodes CASSPAKLAAGDEQFF.

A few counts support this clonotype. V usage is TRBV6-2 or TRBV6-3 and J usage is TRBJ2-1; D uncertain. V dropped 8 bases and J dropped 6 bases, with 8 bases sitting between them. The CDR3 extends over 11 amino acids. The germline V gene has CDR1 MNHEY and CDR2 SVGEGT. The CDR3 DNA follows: TGTGCCAGCGGGTTATTCAATGAGCAGTTCTTC. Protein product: CASGLFNEQFF.

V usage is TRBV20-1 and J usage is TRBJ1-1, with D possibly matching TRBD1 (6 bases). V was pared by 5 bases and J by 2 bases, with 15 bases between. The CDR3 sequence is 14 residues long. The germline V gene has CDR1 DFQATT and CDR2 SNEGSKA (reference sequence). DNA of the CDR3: TGCAGTGCTTCCCAACAGGGATTTAACACTGAAGCTTTCTTT. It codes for CSASQQGFNTEAFF.